Each of the 19 T cell receptor beta chains below was sequenced from the same sample in a study of T cell repertoires in cytomegalovirus infection. TCRdb processed the reads anew with MiXCR; each CDR3 protein has one entry. This sample has 600,000 to 700,000 distinct CDR3 sequences, with around a third found just once. The antigens these receptors bind are not known. This sample comprised cultured PBMCs, obtained from culture after CMV antigen stimulation. These receptors all come from a human donor in good health (CMV status not recorded). Some clones in this sample may be carry-over from other donors' samples.

V and J are TRBV2 and TRBJ1-2; D is unclear. Trimming took off 6 bases at V and 4 bases at J, with 9 bases between the two ends. The germline V gene has CDR1 SNHLY and CDR2 FYNNEI. The CDR3 consists of 12 residues. Here the CDR3 reads CASRGYVYGYTF. The CDR3 coding sequence is TGTGCCAGCAGGGGGTACGTCTATGGCTACACCTTC.

This clonotype was seen only once. The chain combines TRBV7-4 with TRBJ2-5; TRBD2 agrees at 12 bases. CDR1 is SGHVT, CDR2 SQSDAQ, per germline. This CDR3 is built from 17 residues. V gave up 0 bases and J gave up 5 bases; unmatched junction bases: 7. CDR3 sequence reads: CASSLAASGRGQETQYF. The CDR3 DNA reads as TGTGCCAGCAGCTTAGCGGCTAGCGGGAGGGGGCAGGAGACCCAGTACTTC.

This clonotype appeared a few times. The chain employs TRBV10-3 and TRBJ2-3; D is unresolved. The CDR3 has 14 amino acids. The V and J ends lost 3 bases and 6 bases respectively, with 13 bases between them. Germline V gene lookup returns CDR1 ENHRY and CDR2 SYGVKD. Here the CDR3 DNA reads TGTGCCATCAGTGATACCGTAGTTAGTGATACGCAGTATTTT. This sequence encodes CAISDTVVSDTQYF.

This clonotype was seen a handful of times. The chain is built from TRBV7-2 and TRBJ1-3; the match to TRBD1 covers 8 bases. The germline CDR1 and CDR2 sequences are SGHTA and FQGNSA. The CDR3 has 16 residues. The J segment lost 2 bases and the V segment lost 0 bases, leaving 3 bases of the junction unmatched. Here the CDR3 DNA reads TGTGCCAGCAGCTTAGCCCTGGACAGGGCTGGAAACACCATATATTTT. This gives the protein CASSLALDRAGNTIYF.

This clonotype was recorded a few times. V and J are TRBV19 and TRBJ2-7; D gene unclear. The CDR3 runs to 13 residues. Germline CDR1 is LNHDA and CDR2 is SQIVND (reference sequence). Trimming shortened V by 6 bases and J by 0 bases, and 9 bases separated the two germline ends. The CDR3 reads CASSLMYSYEQYF. In DNA form, the CDR3 reads TGTGCCAGTAGCCTCATGTACTCCTACGAGCAGTACTTC. Drawing the rest from reference TRBV19 and TRBJ2-7, the complete variable domain is DGGITQSPKYLFRKEGQNVTLSCEQNLNHDAMYWYRQDPGQGLRLIYYSQIVNDFQKGDIAEGYSVSREKKESFPLTVTSAQKNPTAFYLCASSLMYSYEQYFGPGTRLTVT.

This clonotype was recorded a few times. The CDR3 coding sequence is TGTGCCAGCAGCTTAGTCTGGAGTTTCACCTTC. Its protein product is CASSLVWSFTF. The V gene is TRBV7-2, the J gene TRBJ1-2; D gene ambiguous. Looked up from germline, CDR1 is SGHTA and CDR2 is FQGNSA. The V end lost 1 base, the J end lost 13 bases, and 10 bases lay between the germline ends. This CDR3 spans 11 amino acids.

The chain joins TRBV12-3 or TRBV12-4 to TRBJ2-7, with 9 bases lining up with TRBD2. CDR3 length: 14 residues. The V segment lost 3 bases and the J segment 7 bases; nucleotides outside the gene matches: 7. CDR3 in DNA: TGTGCCAGCAGTTTTGCGGGAGGGCCGGGAGAGCAGTACTTC. As protein: CASSFAGGPGEQYF.

The rearrangement joins TRBV7-6 to TRBJ1-5; D possibly corresponds to TRBD1 (5 bases). V was pared by 5 bases and J by 3 bases, with 11 bases between. This CDR3 is built from 14 residues. CDR1 and CDR2 from the germline V gene are SGHVS and FNYEAQ. CDR3: CASSVSRVNQPQHF. In DNA form, the CDR3 reads TGTGCCAGCAGCGTGTCCAGGGTCAATCAGCCCCAGCATTTT.

This clonotype has a handful of counts. The rearrangement links TRBV7-2 to TRBJ2-1; 11 bases fit TRBD1. V lost 5 bases, J lost 4 bases, and 7 bases stayed unmatched. This CDR3 comprises 16 residues. CDR1 and CDR2 (germline): SGHTA, FQGNSA. CDR3 protein: CASSPRGQGAYNEQFF. The CDR3 coding sequence is TGTGCCAGCAGCCCCCGCGGACAGGGGGCGTACAATGAGCAGTTCTTC.

The V and J genes are TRBV6-5 and TRBJ2-7; 7 nucleotides line up with TRBD1. This CDR3 has 16 amino acids. Germline CDR1 reads MNHEY; CDR2 reads SVGAGI. Losses at the gene ends were 7 bases for V and 0 bases for J; bases not matched to a gene: 12. In DNA, the CDR3 is TGTGCCAGCAATCCTCCCGGGACAGCCTACTCCTACGAGCAGTACTTC. Its translation: CASNPPGTAYSYEQYF.

This clonotype was detected only a few times. This chain joins TRBV12-3 or TRBV12-4 and TRBJ1-2; D uncertain. The CDR3 spans 14 residues. Between the trimmed V and J ends, which lost 3 bases and 6 bases, there was a span of 14 bases. In DNA, the CDR3 is TGTGCCAGCAGTTTTCTTGCAGCCCCGGATGGCTACACCTTC. It encodes CASSFLAAPDGYTF.

The chain couples TRBV7-7 to TRBJ2-5; D is ambiguous. Trimming stripped 6 bases from V and 4 bases from J, with 15 bases between. This CDR3 spans 14 amino acids. Germline V gene sequence: CDR1 SSHAT, CDR2 FNYEAQ (reference sequence). CDR3 loop: CASSSGADGETQYF. CDR3 DNA: TGTGCCAGCAGTTCTGGCGCAGACGGAGAGACCCAGTACTTC.

V and J are TRBV29-1 and TRBJ1-2; tentative D call: TRBD1 (6 bases). The length of the CDR3 is 12 residues. The V gene lost 7 bases and the J gene lost 7 bases, with 16 bases spanning the gap. The germline CDR1 and CDR2 sequences are SQVTM and ANQGSEA. This CDR3 is CSAGGGTFGYTF. CDR3 DNA: TGCAGCGCCGGAGGGGGGACGTTTGGCTACACCTTC. Full variable domain (outside the CDR3, taken from reference TRBV29-1 and TRBJ1-2): SAVISQKPSRDICQRGTSLTIQCQVDSQVTMMFWYRQQPGQSLTLIATANQGSEATYESGFVIDKFPISRPNLTFSTLTVSNMSPEDSSIYLCSAGGGTFGYTFGSGTRLTVV.

The rearrangement joins TRBV19 to TRBJ2-3; D gene ambiguous. Germline loops: CDR1 LNHDA, CDR2 SQIVND (reference sequence). Trimming removed 3 bases from V and 0 bases from J, with 10 bases in between. The CDR3 runs to 15 residues. The CDR3 is CASSMRRVSTDTQYF. DNA for the CDR3: TGTGCCAGTAGTATGCGAAGGGTGAGCACAGATACGCAGTATTTT.

The chain's CDR3 is CASSHGVGGPQHF. In nucleotides, the CDR3 is TGTGCCAGCAGCCACGGGGTTGGCGGGCCCCAGCATTTT. V usage is TRBV3-1 and J usage is TRBJ1-5; D is unresolved. The germline V and J ends were trimmed by 3 bases and 9 bases, with 12 bases remaining between them. Germline V gene lookup returns CDR1 LGHDT and CDR2 YNNKEL (reference sequence). The CDR3 length is 13 residues.

The genes are TRBV7-9 and TRBJ2-7; D remains unclear. Germline values: CDR1 SEHNR, CDR2 FQNEAQ (reference sequence). V was trimmed by 5 bases and J by 3 bases, leaving 17 bases between them. The CDR3 sequence is 15 residues long. CDR3 loop: CASSADTDPLYEQYF. The CDR3 DNA reads TGTGCCAGCAGCGCCGACACGGACCCCCTCTACGAGCAGTACTTC.

The sample holds many counts of this clonotype. The chain uses TRBV7-2 and TRBJ2-1; unclear D gene. V was clipped by 7 bases and J by 1 base, with 8 bases between them. The V gene's germline CDR1 is SGHTA and CDR2 FQGNSA. CDR3 length: 13 residues. The DNA for the CDR3 is TGTGCCAGCACCCCTTCTTCCTACAATGAGCAGTTCTTC. It translates to CASTPSSYNEQFF.

This chain uses TRBV6-8 with TRBJ1-2, with D unclear. The CDR3 has 13 residues. V lost 5 bases and J lost 3, with 10 bases in between. The germline CDR1 and CDR2 sequences are MNHGY and SAAAGT. CDR3 nucleotides: TGTGCCAGCAGTAACGACGGGGACTATGGCTACACCTTC. Translated: CASSNDGDYGYTF.

This clonotype was observed a handful of times. This chain joins TRBV7-2 and TRBJ2-7; the D is unclear. Per germline, CDR1 SGHTA and CDR2 FQGNSA. The CDR3 consists of 15 residues. The germline V and J ends were trimmed by 5 bases and 3 bases, with 17 bases remaining between them. CDR3 residues: CASSPSRLRNYEQYF. CDR3 in DNA: TGTGCCAGCAGCCCTTCACGACTCCGAAACTACGAGCAGTACTTC.